This entry lists 21 T cell receptor beta chains sequenced from one sample in a study of siplizumab effects on memory and regulatory T cells. Sequenced by immunoSEQ multiplex PCR; TCRdb stores in-frame clones only, minus some. This table has some 100,000 clones, roughly 94% appearing once. Sequenced sample: Tregs sorted from blood. All receptors derive from a human donor in good health.

V and J are TRBV19 and TRBJ1-5; 9 bases agree with TRBD1. CDR3 length: 18 amino acids. J gave up 5 bases and V 2 bases, and 13 bases lay outside the gene matches. Looked up from germline, CDR1 is LNHDA and CDR2 is SQIVND (reference sequence). CDR3 protein: CASSIKGIYGQGYQPQHF. DNA of the CDR3: TGTGCCAGTAGTATAAAAGGCATATATGGACAGGGGTATCAGCCCCAGCATTTT.

The chain carries TRBV6-1 and TRBJ1-4; 9 bases fit TRBD1. Germline V lookup: CDR1 MNHNS, CDR2 SASEGT. CDR3 length: 15 residues. Trimming at V came to 4 bases and at J to 5 bases, leaving 5 bases not matched to a gene. The chain's CDR3 is CASSGQGGGNEKLFF. CDR3 sequence (DNA): TGTGCCAGCAGTGGACAGGGGGGAGGGAATGAAAAACTGTTTTTT.

This chain connects TRBV6-5 to TRBJ2-3, with 9 positions matching TRBD1. Trimming took 6 bases from V and 3 from J; bases not matched to a gene: 7. CDR1 is MNHEY and CDR2 is SVGAGI in the germline V gene. This CDR3 is 15 amino acids long. The CDR3 reads CASRGQGRRTDTQYF. The DNA for the CDR3 is TGTGCCAGCAGAGGACAGGGGCGCAGGACAGATACGCAGTATTTT.

The J gene is TRBJ1-2, the V gene TRBV15; 7 bases map to TRBD1. CDR3 length: 15 amino acids. Germline loops: CDR1 LNHNV, CDR2 YYDKDF (reference sequence). The trim removed 1 base at V and 4 bases at J, leaving 6 bases unmatched. The CDR3 DNA reads as TGTGCCACCAGCAGAGGCGAGGGGGCAATCTATGGCTACACCTTC. Encoded protein: CATSRGEGAIYGYTF.

This chain joins TRBV2 and TRBJ2-7; 7 bases fit TRBD2. V shed 7 bases, J shed 7 bases, and the junction held 7 bases outside the gene matches. CDR1 SNHLY and CDR2 FYNNEI come from the germline V gene. The CDR3 runs to 12 residues. In DNA, the CDR3 is TGTGCCAGCAAGGGCGGGAGCAGGGAGCAGTACTTC. The encoded protein is CASKGGSREQYF.

This chain connects TRBV7-9 to TRBJ2-7; TRBD2 might be the D (6 bases). There are 14 residues in the CDR3. V was pared by 5 bases and J by 7 bases, with 18 bases between. From germline, CDR1 is SEHNR and CDR2 FQNEAQ (reference sequence). Here the CDR3 DNA reads TGTGCCAGCAGCAATTGGGACGGAGGGATGGAGCAGTACTTC. It codes for CASSNWDGGMEQYF.

This clone was detected a few times. This chain connects TRBV28 to TRBJ1-4; no firm D call. Germline CDR1 is MDHEN and CDR2 is SYDVKM. V shed 2 bases and J shed 10 bases, with 20 bases lying between them. The CDR3 loop spans 16 amino acids. The CDR3 is CASSLRQTRISGKLFF. The CDR3 nucleotides are TGTGCCAGCAGTTTAAGGCAAACAAGAATCTCAGGAAAACTGTTTTTT.

For the CDR3, the DNA is TGCGCCAGCAGCTTGAGAAGTAGTTATCAGTCTGGAAACACCATATATTTT. This sequence encodes CASSLRSSYQSGNTIYF. The chain is built from TRBV5-1 and TRBJ1-3; D uncertain. This CDR3 contains 17 residues. V lost 1 base to trimming and J lost 1 base, with 15 bases between them. The germline V gene encodes CDR1 SGHRS and CDR2 YFSETQ.

Here the CDR3 reads CASSLGLGNTEAFF. CDR3 nucleotide sequence: TGTGCCAGCAGTTTGGGCTTAGGAAACACTGAAGCTTTCTTT. The V call is TRBV6-5, the J call TRBJ1-1; no firm D call. The germline gives CDR1 MNHEY, CDR2 SVGAGI. V lost 4 bases, J lost 2 bases, and 11 bases lay in between. The CDR3 spans 14 residues.

This chain uses TRBV28 with TRBJ1-5; 7 bases align to TRBD1. Germline CDR1 MDHEN, CDR2 SYDVKM. The ends lost 3 bases at V and 5 bases at J; junction bases unmatched: 7. The CDR3 runs 15 residues. CDR3: CASSFRRDRHQPQHF. As DNA, the CDR3 is TGTGCCAGCAGTTTCCGGAGGGACAGACATCAGCCCCAGCATTTT. The complete variable domain, with remaining parts taken from reference TRBV28 and TRBJ1-5, reads DVKVTQSSRYLVKRTGEKVFLECVQDMDHENMFWYRQDPGLGLRLIYFSYDVKMKEKGDIPEGYSVSREKKERFSLILESASTNQTSMYLCASSFRRDRHQPQHFGDGTRLSIL.

J is TRBJ1-5 and V is TRBV11-2; D is unresolved. In germline, CDR1 is SGHAT, CDR2 FQNNGV. V shed 2 bases and J shed 0 bases, with 8 bases lying between them. The CDR3 covers 15 residues. The CDR3 sequence is CASSLQPYSNQPQHF. The DNA of the CDR3 is TGTGCCAGCAGCTTACAGCCGTATAGCAATCAGCCCCAGCATTTT.

V gene TRBV18 combines with J gene TRBJ2-3; 8 nucleotides agree with TRBD1. The CDR3 contains 15 residues. V lost 6 bases and J lost 3; bases outside the gene matches: 8. Germline loops: CDR1 KGHSH, CDR2 LQKENI. CDR3 in DNA: TGTGCCAGCTCTCAGACAGGGGTTAAGACAGATACGCAGTATTTT. Its translation is CASSQTGVKTDTQYF.

The chain couples TRBV11-3 to TRBJ2-1; D unresolved. V lost 5 bases and J lost 5, with 16 bases in between. Germline V lookup: CDR1 SGHNT, CDR2 YENEEA. The CDR3 loop spans 15 amino acids. DNA for the CDR3: TGTGCCAGCAGCCCGCGCCTAGGTTTCAACAATGAGCAGTTCTTC. This encodes CASSPRLGFNNEQFF.

V usage is TRBV27 and J usage is TRBJ1-1; tentative D call: TRBD1 (6 bases). The ends were cut back, 2 bases at V and 0 bases at J, with 7 bases in the middle. The CDR3 has 14 amino acids. The germline V gene encodes CDR1 MNHEY and CDR2 SMNVEV (reference sequence). CDR3 sequence: CASSLQGLNTEAFF. Written as DNA, the CDR3 is TGTGCCAGCAGTTTACAGGGGCTGAACACTGAAGCTTTCTTT.

The chain joins TRBV11-2 to TRBJ1-1; TRBD1 is a possible D gene (5 bases). The CDR3 runs 16 residues. V was clipped by 1 base and J by 3 bases, with 15 bases between them. Germline V gene sequence: CDR1 SGHAT, CDR2 FQNNGV. CDR3 region: CASSLVGRGIDTEAFF. The CDR3 nucleotides read TGTGCCAGCAGCTTAGTAGGTAGGGGAATCGACACTGAAGCTTTCTTT.

V gene TRBV7-9 combines with J gene TRBJ1-1; D remains ambiguous. The V end was cut by 5 bases, the J end by 2 bases, with 15 bases between. The CDR3 has 15 amino acids. Germline V gene sequence: CDR1 SEHNR, CDR2 FQNEAQ (reference sequence). As DNA, the CDR3 is TGTGCCAGCAGCCCCCTCCTGGCAGCAAACACTGAAGCTTTCTTT. Translated: CASSPLLAANTEAFF.

The rearrangement uses TRBV29-1 and TRBJ2-5, with TRBD2 matching 10 bases. The length of the CDR3 is 17 residues. With 0 bases clipped from V and 5 bases from J, the junction kept 12 bases outside the gene matches. The germline CDR1 and CDR2 sequences are SQVTM and ANQGSEA. This CDR3 is CSVEDGGSGRARETQYF. In DNA form, the CDR3 reads TGCAGCGTTGAAGATGGGGGAAGCGGGAGGGCCCGGGAGACCCAGTACTTC.

Comment on this clone: Other DNA sequences in this sample translate to the same CDR3. This chain links TRBV28 with TRBJ1-5; the D is unclear. V shed 6 bases and J shed 1 base, with 1 base lying between them. The CDR3 extends over 11 amino acids. Germline V CDR1 and CDR2: MDHEN, SYDVKM. This CDR3 reads CASRSNQPQHF. The CDR3 bases are TGTGCCAGCAGAAGCAATCAGCCCCAGCATTTT.

The chain recombines TRBV5-1 with TRBJ2-2, with 13 bases lining up with TRBD2. V trimming: 4 bases; J trimming: 4 bases; junction bases outside the gene matches: 13. CDR1 and CDR2 from the germline V gene are SGHRS and YFSETQ. The CDR3 sequence is 19 residues long. The CDR3 protein is CASSQRARGLAGSTGELFF. The CDR3 DNA follows: TGCGCCAGCAGCCAGAGAGCAAGGGGACTAGCGGGATCCACCGGGGAGCTGTTTTTT.

V gene TRBV11-2 combines with J gene TRBJ2-7; 9 bases are a match to TRBD2. Germline V gene lookup returns CDR1 SGHAT and CDR2 FQNNGV. The CDR3 loop spans 14 amino acids. The J segment lost 6 bases and the V segment lost 3 bases, leaving 6 bases of the junction unmatched. The CDR3 DNA is TGTGCCAGCAGCTTCTCAGCGGGAGGTAGCGAGCAGTACTTC. Protein product: CASSFSAGGSEQYF.

In its sample, this clone was seen once. The rearrangement uses TRBV11-1 and TRBJ2-5; the D is unclear. The V and J ends lost 2 bases and 5 bases respectively, with 15 bases between them. Germline V gene data show CDR1 as SGHAT and CDR2 as FQDESV (reference sequence). This CDR3 is 15 amino acids long. For the CDR3, the DNA is TGTGCCAGCAGCTTAACTGTGAGGCAGACCGAGACCCAGTACTTC. Protein product: CASSLTVRQTETQYF.